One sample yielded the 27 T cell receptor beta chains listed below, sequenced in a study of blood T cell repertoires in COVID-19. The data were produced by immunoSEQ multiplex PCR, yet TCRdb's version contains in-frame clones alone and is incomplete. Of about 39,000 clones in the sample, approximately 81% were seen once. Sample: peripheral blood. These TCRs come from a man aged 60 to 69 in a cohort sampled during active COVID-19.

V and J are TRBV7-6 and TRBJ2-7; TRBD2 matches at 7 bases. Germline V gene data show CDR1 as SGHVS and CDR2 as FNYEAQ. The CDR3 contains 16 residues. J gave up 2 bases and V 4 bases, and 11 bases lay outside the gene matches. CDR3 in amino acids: CASSSPRGGATYEQYF. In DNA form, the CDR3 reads TGTGCCAGCAGCTCGCCCCGCGGGGGTGCAACCTACGAGCAGTACTTC.

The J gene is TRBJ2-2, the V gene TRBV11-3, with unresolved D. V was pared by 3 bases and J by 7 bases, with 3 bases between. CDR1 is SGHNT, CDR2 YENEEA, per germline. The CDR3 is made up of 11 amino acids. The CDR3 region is CASSFGGELFF. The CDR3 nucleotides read TGTGCCAGCAGCTTCGGCGGGGAGCTGTTTTTT. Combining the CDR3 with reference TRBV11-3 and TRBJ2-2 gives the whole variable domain EAGVVQSPRYKIIEKKQPVAFWCNPISGHNTLYWYLQNLGQGPELLIRYENEEAVDDSQLPKDRFSAERLKGVDSTLKIQPAELGDSAVYLCASSFGGELFFGEGSRLTVL.

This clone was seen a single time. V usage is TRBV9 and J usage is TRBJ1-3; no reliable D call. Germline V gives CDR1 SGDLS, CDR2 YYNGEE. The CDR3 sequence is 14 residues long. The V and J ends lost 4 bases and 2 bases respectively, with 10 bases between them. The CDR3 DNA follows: TGTGCCAGCAGCCCCCGAACTACTGGAAACACCATATATTTT. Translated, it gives CASSPRTTGNTIYF. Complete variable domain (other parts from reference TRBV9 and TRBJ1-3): DSGVTQTPKHLITATGQRVTLRCSPRSGDLSVYWYQQSLDQGLQFLIQYYNGEERAKGNILERFSAQQFPDLHSELNLSSLELGDSALYFCASSPRTTGNTIYFGEGSWLTVV.

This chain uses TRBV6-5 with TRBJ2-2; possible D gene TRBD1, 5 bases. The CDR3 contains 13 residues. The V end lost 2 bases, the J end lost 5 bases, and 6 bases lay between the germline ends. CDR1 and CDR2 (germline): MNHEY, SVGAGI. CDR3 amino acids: CASSYRGTGELFF. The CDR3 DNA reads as TGTGCCAGCAGTTACAGGGGTACCGGGGAGCTGTTTTTT.

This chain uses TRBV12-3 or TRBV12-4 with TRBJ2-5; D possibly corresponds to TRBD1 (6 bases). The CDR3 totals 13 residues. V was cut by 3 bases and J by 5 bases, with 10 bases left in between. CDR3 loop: CASSFGDRETQYF. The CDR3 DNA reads TGTGCCAGCAGTTTCGGCGACAGGGAGACCCAGTACTTC.

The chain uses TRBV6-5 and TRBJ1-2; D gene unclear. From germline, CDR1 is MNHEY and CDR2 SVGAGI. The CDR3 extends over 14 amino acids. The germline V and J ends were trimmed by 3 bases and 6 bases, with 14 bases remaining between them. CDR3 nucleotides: TGTGCCAGCAGTTATAGAGGAGAAAGCGATGGCTACACCTTC. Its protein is CASSYRGESDGYTF.

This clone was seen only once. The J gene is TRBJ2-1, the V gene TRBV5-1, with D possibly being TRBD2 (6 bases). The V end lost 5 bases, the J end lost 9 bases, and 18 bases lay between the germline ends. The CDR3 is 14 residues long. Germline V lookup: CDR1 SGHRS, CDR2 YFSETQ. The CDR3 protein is CASRVGDGLSEQFF. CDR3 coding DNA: TGCGCCAGCAGGGTTGGTGACGGACTAAGTGAGCAGTTCTTC.

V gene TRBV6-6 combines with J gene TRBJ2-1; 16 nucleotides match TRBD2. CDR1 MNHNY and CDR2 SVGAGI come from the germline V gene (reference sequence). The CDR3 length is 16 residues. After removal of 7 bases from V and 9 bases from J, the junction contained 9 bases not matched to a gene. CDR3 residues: CASTDPGTSGRGEQFF. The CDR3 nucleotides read TGTGCCAGCACCGACCCCGGGACTAGCGGGAGGGGTGAGCAGTTCTTC.

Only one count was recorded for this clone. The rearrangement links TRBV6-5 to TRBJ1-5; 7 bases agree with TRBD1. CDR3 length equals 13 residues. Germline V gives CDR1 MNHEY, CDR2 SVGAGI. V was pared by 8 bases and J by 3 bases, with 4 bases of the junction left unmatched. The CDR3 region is CASGTEANQPQHF. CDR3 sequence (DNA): TGTGCCAGCGGGACAGAGGCCAATCAGCCCCAGCATTTT.

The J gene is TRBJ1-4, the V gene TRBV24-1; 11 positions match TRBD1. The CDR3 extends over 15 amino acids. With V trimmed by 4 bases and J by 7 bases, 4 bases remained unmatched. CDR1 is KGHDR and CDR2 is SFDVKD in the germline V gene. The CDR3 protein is CATSEAGTGGEKLFF. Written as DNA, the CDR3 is TGTGCCACCAGTGAGGCCGGGACAGGGGGTGAAAAACTGTTTTTT.

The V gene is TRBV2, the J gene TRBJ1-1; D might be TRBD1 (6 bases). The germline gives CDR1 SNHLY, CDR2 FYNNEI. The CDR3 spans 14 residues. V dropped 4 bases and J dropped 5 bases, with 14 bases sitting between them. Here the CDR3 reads CASSAPGGATEAFF. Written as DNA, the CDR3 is TGTGCCAGCAGTGCGCCGGGGGGCGCGACTGAAGCTTTCTTT.

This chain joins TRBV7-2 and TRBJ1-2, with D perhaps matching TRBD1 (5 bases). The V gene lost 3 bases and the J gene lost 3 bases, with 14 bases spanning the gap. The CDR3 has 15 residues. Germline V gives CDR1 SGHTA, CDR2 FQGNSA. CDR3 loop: CASSLTPTGDYGYTF. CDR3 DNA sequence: TGTGCCAGCAGCTTGACTCCCACGGGGGACTATGGCTACACCTTC.

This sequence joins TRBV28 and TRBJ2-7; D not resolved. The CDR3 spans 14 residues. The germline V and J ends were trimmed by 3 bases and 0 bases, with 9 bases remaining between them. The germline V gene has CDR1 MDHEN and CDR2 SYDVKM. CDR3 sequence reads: CASSLGPVSYEQYF. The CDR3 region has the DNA TGTGCCAGCAGTTTGGGCCCTGTCTCCTACGAGCAGTACTTC.

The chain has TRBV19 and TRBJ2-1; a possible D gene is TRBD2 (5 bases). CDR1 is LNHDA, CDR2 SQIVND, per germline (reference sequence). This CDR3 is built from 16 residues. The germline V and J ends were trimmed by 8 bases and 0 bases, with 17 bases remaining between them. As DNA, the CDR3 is TGTGCCAGTTCCATCAGCGGACGTCACTCCTACAATGAGCAGTTCTTC. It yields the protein CASSISGRHSYNEQFF. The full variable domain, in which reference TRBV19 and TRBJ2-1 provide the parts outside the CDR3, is DGGITQSPKYLFRKEGQNVTLSCEQNLNHDAMYWYRQDPGQGLRLIYYSQIVNDFQKGDIAEGYSVSREKKESFPLTVTSAQKNPTAFYLCASSISGRHSYNEQFFGPGTRLTVL.

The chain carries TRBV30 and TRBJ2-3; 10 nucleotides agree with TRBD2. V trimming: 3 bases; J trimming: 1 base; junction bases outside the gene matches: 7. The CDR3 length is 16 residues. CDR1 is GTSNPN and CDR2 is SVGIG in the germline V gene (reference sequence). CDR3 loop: CAWRKAGGPGTDTQYF. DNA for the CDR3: TGTGCCTGGAGAAAAGCGGGGGGGCCCGGCACAGATACGCAGTATTTT.

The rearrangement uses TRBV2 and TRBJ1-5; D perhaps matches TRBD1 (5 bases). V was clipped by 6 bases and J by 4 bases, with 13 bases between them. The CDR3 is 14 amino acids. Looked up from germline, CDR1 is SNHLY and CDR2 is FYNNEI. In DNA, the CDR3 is TGTGCCAGCAGGGCAGGGTTCCCGAATCAGCCCCAGCATTTT. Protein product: CASRAGFPNQPQHF.

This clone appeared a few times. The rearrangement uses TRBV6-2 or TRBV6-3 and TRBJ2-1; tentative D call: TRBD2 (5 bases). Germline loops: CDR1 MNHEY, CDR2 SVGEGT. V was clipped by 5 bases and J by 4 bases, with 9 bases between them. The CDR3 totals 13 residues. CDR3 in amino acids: CASSRTPYNEQFF. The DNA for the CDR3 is TGTGCCAGCAGTCGGACTCCTTACAATGAGCAGTTCTTC.

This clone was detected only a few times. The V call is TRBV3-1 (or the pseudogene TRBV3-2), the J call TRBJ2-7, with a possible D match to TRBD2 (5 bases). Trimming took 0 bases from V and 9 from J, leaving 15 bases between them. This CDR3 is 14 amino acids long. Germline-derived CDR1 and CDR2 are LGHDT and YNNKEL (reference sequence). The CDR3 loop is CASSQDLAGRGQYF. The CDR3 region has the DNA TGTGCCAGCAGCCAAGATTTGGCGGGCCGCGGGCAGTACTTC.

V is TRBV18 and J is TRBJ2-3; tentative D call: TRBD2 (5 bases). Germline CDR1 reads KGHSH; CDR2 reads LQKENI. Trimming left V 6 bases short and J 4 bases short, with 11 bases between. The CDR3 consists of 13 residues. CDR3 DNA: TGTGCCAGCTCCCCCCTGGAGGCAGATACGCAGTATTTT. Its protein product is CASSPLEADTQYF.

The CDR3 nucleotides read TGTGCCTCCCGGGACTACCAAGAGACCCAGTACTTC. Protein product: CASRDYQETQYF. The chain uses TRBV30 and TRBJ2-5; TRBD2 is a possible D gene (6 bases). The V and J ends lost 7 bases and 0 bases respectively, with 9 bases between them. Germline V gene data show CDR1 as GTSNPN and CDR2 as SVGIG (reference sequence). This CDR3 contains 12 residues.

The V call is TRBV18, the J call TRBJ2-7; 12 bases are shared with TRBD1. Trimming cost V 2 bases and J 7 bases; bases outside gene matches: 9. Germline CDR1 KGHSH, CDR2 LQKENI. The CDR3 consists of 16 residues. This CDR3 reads CASSPKPGQGAREQYF. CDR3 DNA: TGTGCCAGCTCACCAAAACCGGGACAGGGGGCGCGAGAGCAGTACTTC. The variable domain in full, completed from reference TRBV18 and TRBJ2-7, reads NAGVMQNPRHLVRRRGQEARLRCSPMKGHSHVYWYRQLPEEGLKFMVYLQKENIIDESGMPKERFSAEFPKEGPSILRIQQVVRGDSAAYFCASSPKPGQGAREQYFGPGTRLTVT.

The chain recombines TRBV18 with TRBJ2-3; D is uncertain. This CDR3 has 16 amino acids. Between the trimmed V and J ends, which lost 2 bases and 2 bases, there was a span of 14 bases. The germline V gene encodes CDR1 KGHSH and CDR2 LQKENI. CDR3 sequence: CASSPMPSAVTDTQYF. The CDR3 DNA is TGTGCCAGCTCACCAATGCCCAGCGCGGTCACAGATACGCAGTATTTT.

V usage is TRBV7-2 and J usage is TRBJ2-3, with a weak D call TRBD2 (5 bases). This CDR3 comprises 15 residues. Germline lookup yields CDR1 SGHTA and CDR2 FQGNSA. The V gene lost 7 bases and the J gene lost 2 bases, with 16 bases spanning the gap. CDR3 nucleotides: TGTGCCAGCATTCCTGGGGTCGGGGTCACAGATACGCAGTATTTT. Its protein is CASIPGVGVTDTQYF.

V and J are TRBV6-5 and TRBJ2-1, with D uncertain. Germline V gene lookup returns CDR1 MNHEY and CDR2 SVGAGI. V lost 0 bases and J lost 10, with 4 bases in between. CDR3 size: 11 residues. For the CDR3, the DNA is TGTGCCAGCAGTTACTCGGCCGAGCAGTTCTTC. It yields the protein CASSYSAEQFF.

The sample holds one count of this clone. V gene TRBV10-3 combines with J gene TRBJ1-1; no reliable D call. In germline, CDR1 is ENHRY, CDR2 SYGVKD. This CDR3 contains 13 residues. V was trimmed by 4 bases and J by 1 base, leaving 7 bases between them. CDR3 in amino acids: CAISAQANTEAFF. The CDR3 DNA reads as TGTGCCATCAGTGCTCAGGCGAACACTGAAGCTTTCTTT.

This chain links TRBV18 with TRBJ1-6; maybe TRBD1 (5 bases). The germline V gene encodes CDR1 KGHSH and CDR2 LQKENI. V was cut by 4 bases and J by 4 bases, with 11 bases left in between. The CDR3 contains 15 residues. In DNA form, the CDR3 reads TGTGCCAGCTCACGGGAAGGGACTTATAATTCACCCCTCCACTTT. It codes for CASSREGTYNSPLHF.

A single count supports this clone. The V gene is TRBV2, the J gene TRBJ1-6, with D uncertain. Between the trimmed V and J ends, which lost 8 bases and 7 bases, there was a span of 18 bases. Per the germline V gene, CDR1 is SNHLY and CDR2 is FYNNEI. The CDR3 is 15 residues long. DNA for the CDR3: TGTGCCAGCTGCGTTGATTGGGAGGCCAATTCACCCCTCCACTTT. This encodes CASCVDWEANSPLHF.